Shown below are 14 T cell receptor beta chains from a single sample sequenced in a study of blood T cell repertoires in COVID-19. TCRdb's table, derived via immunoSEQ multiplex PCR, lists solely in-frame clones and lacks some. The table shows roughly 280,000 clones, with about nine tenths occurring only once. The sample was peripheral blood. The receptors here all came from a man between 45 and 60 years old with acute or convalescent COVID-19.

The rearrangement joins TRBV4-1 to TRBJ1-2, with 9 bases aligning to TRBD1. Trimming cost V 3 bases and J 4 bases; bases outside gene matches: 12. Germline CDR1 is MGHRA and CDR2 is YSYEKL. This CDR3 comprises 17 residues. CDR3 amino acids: CASSQLLGAQGAYGYTF. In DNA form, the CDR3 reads TGCGCCAGCAGCCAGCTCCTAGGGGCACAGGGGGCCTATGGCTACACCTTC.

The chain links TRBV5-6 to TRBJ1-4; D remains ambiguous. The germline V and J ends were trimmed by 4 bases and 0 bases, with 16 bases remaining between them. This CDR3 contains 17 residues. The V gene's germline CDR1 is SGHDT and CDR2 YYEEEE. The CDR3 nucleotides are TGTGCCAGCAGCCGCCTTACGGAAACAGCAACTAATGAAAAACTGTTTTTT. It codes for CASSRLTETATNEKLFF.

In DNA form, the CDR3 reads TGTGCCAGCAGCGTAGGGACAGTCTCTGGAAACACCATATATTTT. Translation: CASSVGTVSGNTIYF. This chain joins TRBV9 and TRBJ1-3; TRBD1 might be the D (6 bases). The germline V gene encodes CDR1 SGDLS and CDR2 YYNGEE. V lost 0 bases, J lost 0 bases, and 7 bases lay in between. CDR3 length: 15 residues. Drawing the rest from reference TRBV9 and TRBJ1-3, the complete variable domain is DSGVTQTPKHLITATGQRVTLRCSPRSGDLSVYWYQQSLDQGLQFLIQYYNGEERAKGNILERFSAQQFPDLHSELNLSSLELGDSALYFCASSVGTVSGNTIYFGEGSWLTVV.

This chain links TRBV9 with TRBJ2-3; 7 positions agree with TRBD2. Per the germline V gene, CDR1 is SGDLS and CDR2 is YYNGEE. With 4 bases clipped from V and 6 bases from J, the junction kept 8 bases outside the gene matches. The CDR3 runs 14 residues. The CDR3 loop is CASSFFGGGDTQYF. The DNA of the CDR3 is TGTGCCAGCAGCTTCTTTGGGGGAGGGGATACGCAGTATTTT.

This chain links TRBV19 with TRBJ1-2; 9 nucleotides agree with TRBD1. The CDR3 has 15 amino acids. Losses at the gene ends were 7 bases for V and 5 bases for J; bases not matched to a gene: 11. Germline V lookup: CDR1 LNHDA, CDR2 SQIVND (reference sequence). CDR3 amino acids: CASNPGTGTGYGYTF. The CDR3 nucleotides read TGTGCCAGTAATCCCGGGACAGGGACTGGATATGGCTACACCTTC.

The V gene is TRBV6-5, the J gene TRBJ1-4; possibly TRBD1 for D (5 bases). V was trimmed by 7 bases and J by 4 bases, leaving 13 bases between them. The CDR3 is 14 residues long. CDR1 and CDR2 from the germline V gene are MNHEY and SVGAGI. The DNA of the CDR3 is TGTGCCAGCACCATGGGGGGGAATAATGAAAAACTGTTTTTT. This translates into CASTMGGNNEKLFF.

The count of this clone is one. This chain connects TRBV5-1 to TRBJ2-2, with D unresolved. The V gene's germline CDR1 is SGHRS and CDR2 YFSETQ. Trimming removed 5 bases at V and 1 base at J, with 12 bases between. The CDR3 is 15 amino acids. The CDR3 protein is CASSFDLLNTGELFF. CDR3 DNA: TGCGCCAGCAGTTTCGACTTATTGAACACCGGGGAGCTGTTTTTT.

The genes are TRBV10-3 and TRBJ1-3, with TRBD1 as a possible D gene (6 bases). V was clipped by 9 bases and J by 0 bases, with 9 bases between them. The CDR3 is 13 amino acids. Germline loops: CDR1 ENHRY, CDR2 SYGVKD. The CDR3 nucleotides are TGTGCCATTCTAGGGGGCTCTGGAAACACCATATATTTT. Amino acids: CAILGGSGNTIYF.

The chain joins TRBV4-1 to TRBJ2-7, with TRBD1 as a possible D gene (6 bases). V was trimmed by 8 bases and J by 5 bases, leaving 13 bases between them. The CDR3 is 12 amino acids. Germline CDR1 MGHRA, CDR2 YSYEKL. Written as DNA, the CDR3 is TGCGCCAGCGGAACAGGGCCTGACGAGCAGTACTTC. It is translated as CASGTGPDEQYF.

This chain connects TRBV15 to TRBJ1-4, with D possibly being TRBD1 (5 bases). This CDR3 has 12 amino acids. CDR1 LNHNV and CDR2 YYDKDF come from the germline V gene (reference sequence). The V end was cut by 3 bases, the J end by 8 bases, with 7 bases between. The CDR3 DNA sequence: TGTGCCACCAGCAGTCGGGGGGAAAAACTGTTTTTT. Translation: CATSSRGEKLFF.

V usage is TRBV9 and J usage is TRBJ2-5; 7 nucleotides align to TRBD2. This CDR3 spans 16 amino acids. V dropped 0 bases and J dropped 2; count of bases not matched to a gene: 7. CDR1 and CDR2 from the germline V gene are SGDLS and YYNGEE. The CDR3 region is CASSVVPGGPQETQYF. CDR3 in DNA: TGTGCCAGCAGCGTAGTTCCGGGAGGACCGCAAGAGACCCAGTACTTC.

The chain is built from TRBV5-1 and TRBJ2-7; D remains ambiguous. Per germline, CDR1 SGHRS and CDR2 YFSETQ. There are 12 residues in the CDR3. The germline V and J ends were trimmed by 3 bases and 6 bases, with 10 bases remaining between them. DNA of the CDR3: TGCGCCAGCAGCTCCTCTATCCTCGAGCAGTACTTC. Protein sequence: CASSSSILEQYF. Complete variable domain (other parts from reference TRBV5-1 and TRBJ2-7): KAGVTQTPRYLIKTRGQQVTLSCSPISGHRSVSWYQQTPGQGLQFLFEYFSETQRNKGNFPGRFSGRQFSNSRSEMNVSTLELGDSALYLCASSSSILEQYFGPGTRLTVT.

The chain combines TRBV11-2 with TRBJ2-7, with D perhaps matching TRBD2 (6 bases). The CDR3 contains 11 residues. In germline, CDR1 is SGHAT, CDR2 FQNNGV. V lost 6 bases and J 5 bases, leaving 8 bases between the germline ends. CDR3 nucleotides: TGTGCCAGCAGATCTAGCGACGAGCAGTACTTC. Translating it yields CASRSSDEQYF. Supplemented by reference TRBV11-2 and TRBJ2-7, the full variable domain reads EAGVAQSPRYKIIEKRQSVAFWCNPISGHATLYWYQQILGQGPKLLIQFQNNGVVDDSQLPKDRFSAERLKGVDSTLKIQPAKLEDSAVYLCASRSSDEQYFGPGTRLTVT.

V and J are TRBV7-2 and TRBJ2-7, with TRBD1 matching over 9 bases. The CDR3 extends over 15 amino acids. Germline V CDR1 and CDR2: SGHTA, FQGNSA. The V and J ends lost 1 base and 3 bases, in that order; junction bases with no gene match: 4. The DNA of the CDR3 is TGTGCCAGCAGCTTAGTCCGGGACAGGGACTACGAGCAGTACTTC. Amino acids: CASSLVRDRDYEQYF.